Listed here are 28 T cell receptor beta chains from one sample, sequenced in a study of neurological immune-mediated disorders. TCRdb reanalysed the 5' RACE reads using MiXCR and keeps one entry per CDR3 protein. The profile covers some 41,000 distinct CDR3 sequences, with 14% appearing a single time and 3% to 4.5% taken by the ten largest. Sequenced material: CD4+ T cells from blood. These receptors originate from a woman in her sixties or seventies with HTLV-1-associated myelopathy (HAM/TSP).

This clonotype was counted ten times or more. The chain combines TRBV7-9 with TRBJ2-7; 16 nucleotides agree with TRBD2. V dropped 10 bases and J dropped 6; count of bases not matched to a gene: 15. Germline CDR1 SEHNR, CDR2 FQNEAQ (reference sequence). This CDR3 has 17 residues. The CDR3 coding sequence is TGTGCCACTTCATCCGGGACTAGCGGGGGGGTCTCTGGCGAGCAGTACTTC. It encodes CATSSGTSGGVSGEQYF.

In its sample, this clonotype was seen many times. The CDR3: CASSYATVTVYEQYF. In nucleotides, the CDR3 is TGTGCCAGCAGTTACGCTACCGTGACAGTCTACGAGCAGTACTTC. The rearrangement joins TRBV6-6 to TRBJ2-7, with a tentative D call TRBD1 (5 bases). Germline assignment: CDR1 MNHNY and CDR2 SVGAGI (reference sequence). V was shortened by 2 bases and J by 3 bases, with 14 bases between the two germline ends. The CDR3 sequence is 15 residues long.

By frequency in the sample, this clonotype is medium-sized. The chain is built from TRBV5-1 and TRBJ2-5, with TRBD1 as a possible D gene (6 bases). This CDR3 is built from 14 residues. The germline CDR1 and CDR2 sequences are SGHRS and YFSETQ. Between the trimmed V and J ends, which lost 4 bases and 3 bases, there was a span of 13 bases. DNA of the CDR3: TGCGCCAGCAGCCCTGGACAGCTAGAAGAGACCCAGTACTTC. It translates to CASSPGQLEETQYF.

In this sample, this clonotype turned up many times. The chain's CDR3 is CASTNPGVTEAFF. The CDR3 DNA follows: TGTGCCAGCACCAATCCAGGGGTTACTGAAGCTTTCTTT. V usage is TRBV12-3 or TRBV12-4 and J usage is TRBJ1-1, with D tentatively TRBD1 (6 bases). V was shortened by 7 bases and J by 5 bases, with 14 bases between the two germline ends. The CDR3 length is 13 residues.

This clonotype came up many times. V usage is TRBV7-2 and J usage is TRBJ2-1; 8 bases are shared with TRBD1. J was trimmed by 13 bases and V by 3 bases; bases with no gene match: 11. Germline assignment: CDR1 SGHTA and CDR2 FQGNSA. The CDR3 runs to 14 residues. The CDR3 protein is CASSLGQAVDRQFF. The DNA for the CDR3 is TGTGCCAGCAGCTTGGGACAGGCCGTCGACCGTCAGTTCTTC.

Comment on this clonotype: It is likely a read error, because the conserved phenylalanine at the end of the CDR3 is missing. The V gene is TRBV15, the J gene TRBJ2-5, with 12 bases identical to TRBD2. This CDR3 spans 21 amino acids. Germline V gene lookup returns CDR1 LNHNV and CDR2 YYDKDF (reference sequence). CDR3 loop: CDTSPRTRRTSGEPWGETQYL. The CDR3 DNA reads as TGTGACACCAGCCCCCGCACACGGCGGACTAGCGGGGAGCCTTGGGGGGAGACCCAGTACTTA.

This clonotype was counted ten times or more. This chain connects TRBV12-3 or TRBV12-4 to TRBJ1-1; maybe TRBD1 (6 bases). The CDR3 runs 13 residues. The V end lost 8 bases, the J end lost 11 bases, and 21 bases lay between the germline ends. CDR3 nucleotides: TGTGCCAGCTCCCCTCTCTTTGAGGGGGGGGCTTTCTTT. Its translation: CASSPLFEGGAFF.

This clonotype was observed at least ten times. The chain uses TRBV20-1 and TRBJ2-5; TRBD1 agrees at 9 bases. The germline CDR1 and CDR2 sequences are DFQATT and SNEGSKA (reference sequence). The CDR3 has 15 amino acids. Losses at the gene ends were 6 bases for V and 0 bases for J; bases not matched to a gene: 8. The CDR3 DNA reads TGCAGTGCCCCCCCGGGACAGGGAGACCAAGAGACCCAGTACTTC. Protein sequence: CSAPPGQGDQETQYF.

This clonotype has ten or more counts. This rearrangement joins TRBV20-1 to TRBJ1-2; D remains unclear. The ends were cut back, 6 bases at V and 3 bases at J, with 8 bases in the middle. CDR1 DFQATT and CDR2 SNEGSKA come from the germline V gene (reference sequence). This CDR3 contains 11 residues. The chain's CDR3 is CSAPDYYGYTF. The CDR3 nucleotides read TGCAGTGCCCCTGATTACTATGGCTACACCTTC.

This clonotype was recorded at least ten times. The V and J genes are TRBV12-3 or TRBV12-4 and TRBJ2-3; D gene uncertain. The V and J ends lost 5 bases and 4 bases respectively, with 10 bases between them. The CDR3 runs to 13 residues. The CDR3 sequence: CASSLQLPDTQYF. DNA of the CDR3: TGTGCCAGCAGTCTACAGCTCCCAGATACGCAGTATTTT.

This clonotype showed up many times. V is TRBV2 and J is TRBJ1-1; no definite D call. CDR3 length equals 13 residues. Trimming stripped 3 bases from V and 4 bases from J, with 9 bases between. The germline gives CDR1 SNHLY, CDR2 FYNNEI. CDR3 in amino acids: CASSEGGITEAFF. The CDR3 region has the DNA TGTGCCAGCAGTGAGGGAGGGATCACTGAAGCTTTCTTT.

This clonotype showed up many times. V gene TRBV7-6 combines with J gene TRBJ2-3; possibly TRBD2 for D (6 bases). Germline V gene lookup returns CDR1 SGHVS and CDR2 FNYEAQ. The CDR3 spans 15 residues. V shed 2 bases and J shed 2 bases, with 11 bases lying between them. The CDR3 sequence is CASSLRGGTTDTQYF. The CDR3 DNA reads TGTGCCAGCAGCTTACGTGGGGGGACCACAGATACGCAGTATTTT. The entire variable domain, with the rest obtained from reference TRBV7-6 and TRBJ2-3, is as follows: GAGVSQSPRYKVTKRGQDVALRCDPISGHVSLYWYRQALGQGPEFLTYFNYEAQQDKSGLPNDRFSAERPEGSISTLTIQRTEQRDSAMYRCASSLRGGTTDTQYFGPGTRLTVL.

This clonotype showed up many times. The J gene is TRBJ1-6, the V gene TRBV18; 7 bases map to TRBD1. Germline trimming cut 5 bases from V and 5 bases from J; bases unmatched to any gene: 6. The germline V gene encodes CDR1 KGHSH and CDR2 LQKENI. There are 15 residues in the CDR3. The chain's CDR3 is CASSTLGTDNSPLHF. In DNA, the CDR3 is TGTGCCAGCTCAACTTTAGGGACAGATAATTCACCCCTCCACTTT.

This clonotype appeared a few times. The V gene is TRBV10-2, the J gene TRBJ2-7; possibly TRBD1 or TRBD2 for D (7 bases each). V was pared by 6 bases and J by 4 bases, with 16 bases between. CDR1 is WSHSY and CDR2 is SAAADI in the germline V gene. The CDR3 has 14 residues. The CDR3 region has the DNA TGCGCCAGCAGAGTGAGTCAGGGGGGGTACGAGCAGTACTTC. Amino acid sequence: CASRVSQGGYEQYF.

This clonotype was counted at least ten times. The V call is TRBV11-2, the J call TRBJ2-1; D unclear. Germline CDR1 is SGHAT and CDR2 is FQNNGV. V shed 2 bases and J shed 7 bases, with 3 bases lying between them. The CDR3 runs 11 residues. The CDR3 DNA is TGTGCCAGCAGCTTATTTAATGAGCAGTTCTTC. Protein product: CASSLFNEQFF.

This clonotype was observed at least ten times. The genes are TRBV28 and TRBJ2-1; possibly TRBD2 for D (6 bases). CDR1 and CDR2 (germline): MDHEN, SYDVKM. V dropped 3 bases and J dropped 6 bases, with 12 bases sitting between them. The CDR3 runs to 14 residues. The CDR3 coding sequence is TGTGCCAGCAGTTTTTCTAGCGACGCCAATGAGCAGTTCTTC. It yields the protein CASSFSSDANEQFF.

The chain couples TRBV5-6 to TRBJ1-1, with D perhaps matching TRBD1 (6 bases). V gave up 2 bases and J gave up 4 bases, with 12 bases separating them. CDR3 length: 14 residues. In germline, CDR1 is SGHDT, CDR2 YYEEEE. CDR3 sequence (DNA): TGTGCCAGCAGCTTCCAGGGGAGGGGCACTGAAGCTTTCTTT. Its protein is CASSFQGRGTEAFF. Together with reference TRBV5-6 and TRBJ1-1, the CDR3 gives the full variable domain: DAGVTQSPTHLIKTRGQQVTLRCSPKSGHDTVSWYQQALGQGPQFIFQYYEEEERQRGNFPDRFSGHQFPNYSSELNVNALLLGDSALYLCASSFQGRGTEAFFGQGTRLTVV.

This clonotype was observed at least ten times. The chain recombines TRBV29-1 with TRBJ1-6; D might be TRBD1 (6 bases). From germline, CDR1 is SQVTM and CDR2 ANQGSEA. Trimming left V 5 bases short and J 5 bases short, with 10 bases between. This CDR3 is built from 13 residues. This chain's CDR3 is CSVRTEDNSPLHF. DNA for the CDR3: TGCAGCGTTAGGACAGAAGATAATTCACCCCTCCACTTT.

V and J are TRBV5-1 and TRBJ2-1, with 9 bases lining up with TRBD1. The junction had 17 bases not matched to a gene; V was cut back by 2 bases and J by 5 bases. The length of the CDR3 is 19 residues. The germline V gene encodes CDR1 SGHRS and CDR2 YFSETQ. The CDR3 here is CASSFRDRVSGRGDNEQFF. The DNA of the CDR3 is TGCGCCAGCAGCTTCAGGGACAGGGTGTCAGGGAGGGGGGACAATGAGCAGTTCTTC.

The chain recombines TRBV19 with TRBJ2-2; D ambiguous. The germline V gene has CDR1 LNHDA and CDR2 SQIVND (reference sequence). The CDR3 spans 12 residues. Trimming took 6 bases from V and 9 from J, leaving 11 bases between them. CDR3 DNA: TGTGCCAGTAGGCATATCAGCCGGGAGCTGTTTTTT. Encoded protein: CASRHISRELFF.

This clonotype was recorded many times. This chain connects TRBV5-1 to TRBJ1-2; tentatively, D is TRBD1 (6 bases). The germline V and J ends were trimmed by 6 bases and 4 bases, with 13 bases remaining between them. The germline CDR1 and CDR2 sequences are SGHRS and YFSETQ. The CDR3 loop spans 13 amino acids. CDR3 nucleotides: TGCGCCAGCAATGAGGGGGGTAGCTATGGCTACACCTTC. This encodes CASNEGGSYGYTF. The entire variable domain, with the rest obtained from reference TRBV5-1 and TRBJ1-2, is as follows: KAGVTQTPRYLIKTRGQQVTLSCSPISGHRSVSWYQQTPGQGLQFLFEYFSETQRNKGNFPGRFSGRQFSNSRSEMNVSTLELGDSALYLCASNEGGSYGYTFGSGTRLTVV.

This clonotype appeared many times. The rearrangement links TRBV6-6 to TRBJ1-1; no firm D call. Germline V gene sequence: CDR1 MNHNY, CDR2 SVGAGI (reference sequence). There are 13 residues in the CDR3. V was shortened by 2 bases and J by 6 bases, with 10 bases between the two germline ends. Here the CDR3 DNA reads TGTGCCAGCAGTTACCCCCCTCCGGCTGAAGCTTTCTTT. This encodes CASSYPPPAEAFF.

V is TRBV20-1 and J is TRBJ1-3; the D gene is possibly TRBD1 (6 bases). The CDR3 loop spans 18 amino acids. Germline CDR1 DFQATT, CDR2 SNEGSKA (reference sequence). V was cut by 0 bases and J by 2 bases, with 20 bases left in between. CDR3 sequence: CSARDSRRGGSAGNTIYF. CDR3 coding DNA: TGCAGTGCTAGAGATAGTCGGCGGGGGGGCTCGGCTGGAAACACCATATATTTT.

This clonotype was detected ten times or more. The chain recombines TRBV5-1 with TRBJ2-2; 13 bases align to TRBD2. There are 18 residues in the CDR3. V lost 1 base and J lost 3; bases outside the gene matches: 6. Germline assignment: CDR1 SGHRS and CDR2 YFSETQ. CDR3 in DNA: TGCGCCAGCAGCTTGCGACTAGCGGGGGGCTCGGACACCGGGGAGCTGTTTTTT. Its translation is CASSLRLAGGSDTGELFF.

This clonotype was counted at least ten times. V is TRBV20-1 and J is TRBJ2-1; 8 bases are a match to TRBD2. Germline V gene sequence: CDR1 DFQATT, CDR2 SNEGSKA (reference sequence). This CDR3 contains 14 residues. V lost 6 bases, J lost 3 bases, and 7 bases stayed unmatched. In DNA form, the CDR3 reads TGCAGTGCCCCCATCAGCGGGGGCTACAATGAGCAGTTCTTC. The encoded protein is CSAPISGGYNEQFF.

In this sample, this clonotype turned up many times. The V call is TRBV20-1, the J call TRBJ2-7, with D maybe TRBD2 (6 bases). Germline V lookup: CDR1 DFQATT, CDR2 SNEGSKA (reference sequence). The CDR3 is made up of 15 amino acids. V was cut by 0 bases and J by 3 bases, with 15 bases left in between. The CDR3 coding sequence is TGCAGTGCTAGAGATTGGGGACGCGGGGTCTACGAGCAGTACTTC. Amino acids: CSARDWGRGVYEQYF.

This clonotype came up many times. The chain joins TRBV5-6 to TRBJ2-3, with D hard to call. In germline, CDR1 is SGHDT, CDR2 YYEEEE. V lost 2 bases and J 6 bases, leaving 19 bases between the germline ends. The CDR3 covers 16 residues. The CDR3, as DNA: TGTGCCAGCAGCTTCCCGGGCCTCCGTCCGTCGGATACGCAGTATTTT. It translates to CASSFPGLRPSDTQYF.

This clonotype was detected many times. V and J are TRBV4-1 and TRBJ1-1; no definite D call. V was clipped by 1 base and J by 2 bases, with 14 bases between them. The CDR3 has 16 amino acids. CDR1 is MGHRA and CDR2 is YSYEKL in the germline V gene. The CDR3 coding sequence is TGCGCCAGCAGCCAAGTAACGGGTTATGGAAACACTGAAGCTTTCTTT. Protein product: CASSQVTGYGNTEAFF.